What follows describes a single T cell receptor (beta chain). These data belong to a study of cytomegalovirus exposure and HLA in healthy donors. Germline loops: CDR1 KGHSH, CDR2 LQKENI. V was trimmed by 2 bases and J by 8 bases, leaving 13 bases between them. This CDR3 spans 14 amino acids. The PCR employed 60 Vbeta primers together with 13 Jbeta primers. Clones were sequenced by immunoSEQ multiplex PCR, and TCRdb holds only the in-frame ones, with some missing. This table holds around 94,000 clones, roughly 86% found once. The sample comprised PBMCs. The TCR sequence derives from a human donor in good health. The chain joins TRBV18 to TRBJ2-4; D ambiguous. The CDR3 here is CASSPTRSDHIQYF. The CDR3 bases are TGTGCCAGCTCACCAACCCGGTCCGATCACATTCAGTACTTC.